The clone carrying this T cell receptor beta chain has just a few counts. Antigen specificity is unknown. This sample is drawn from a study of response to subunit inactivated influenza vaccine. Whole-study results and caveats: After each seasonal influenza vaccination, few new T cells are recruited, the authors suggested.

V lost 5 bases and J 0 bases, leaving 9 bases between the germline ends. Germline V gives CDR1 SGHTA, CDR2 FQGTGA. The CDR3 loop spans 14 amino acids. TCRdb redid the calling of the RT-PCR reads with MiXCR, one entry per CDR3 protein. The table lists about 500,000 distinct CDR3 sequences, 15% to 20% of them singletons. The sequence was obtained from a man between 50 and 69 years old who received an inactivated influenza vaccine. The sample consisted of CD4+ T cells sorted from PBMCs, taken 23 months after vaccination. The V gene is TRBV7-3, the J gene TRBJ2-3; possibly TRBD2 for D (5 bases). The CDR3 reads CASSLAYSTDTQYF. The CDR3 nucleotides read TGTGCCAGCAGCCTAGCTTACAGCACAGATACGCAGTATTTT.